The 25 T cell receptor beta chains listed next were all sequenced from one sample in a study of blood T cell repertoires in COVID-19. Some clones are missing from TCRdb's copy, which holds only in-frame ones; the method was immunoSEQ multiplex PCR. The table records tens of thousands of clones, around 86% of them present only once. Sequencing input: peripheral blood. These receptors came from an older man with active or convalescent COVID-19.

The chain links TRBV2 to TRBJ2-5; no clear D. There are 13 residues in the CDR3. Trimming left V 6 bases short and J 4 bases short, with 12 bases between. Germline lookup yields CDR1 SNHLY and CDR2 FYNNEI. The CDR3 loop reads CASRSVFLETQYF. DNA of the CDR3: TGTGCCAGCAGGTCCGTGTTTCTAGAGACCCAGTACTTC. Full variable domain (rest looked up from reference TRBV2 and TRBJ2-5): EPEVTQTPSHQVTQMGQEVILRCVPISNHLYFYWYRQILGQKVEFLVSFYNNEISEKSEIFDDQFSVERPDGSNFTLKIRSTKLEDSAMYFCASRSVFLETQYFGPGTRLLVL.

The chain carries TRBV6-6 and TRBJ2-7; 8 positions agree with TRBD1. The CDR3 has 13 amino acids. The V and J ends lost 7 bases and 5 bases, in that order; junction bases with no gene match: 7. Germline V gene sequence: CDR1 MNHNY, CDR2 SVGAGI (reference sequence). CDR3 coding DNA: TGTGCCAGCACCTCGGACAGGGCCCACGAGCAGTACGTC. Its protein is CASTSDRAHEQYV.

DNA of the CDR3: TGTGCCAGCACCCCGACGGCTAGCCCAAATAATGAGCAGTTCTTC. Translation: CASTPTASPNNEQFF. The chain recombines TRBV5-4 with TRBJ2-1; weak D call: TRBD2 (5 bases). In germline, CDR1 is SGHNT, CDR2 YYREEE (reference sequence). CDR3 length equals 15 residues. V dropped 6 bases and J dropped 7 bases, with 20 bases sitting between them.

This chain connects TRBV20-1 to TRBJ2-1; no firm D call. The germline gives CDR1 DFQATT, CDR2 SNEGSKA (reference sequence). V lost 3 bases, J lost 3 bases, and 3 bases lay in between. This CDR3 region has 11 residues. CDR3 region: CSASSYNEQFF. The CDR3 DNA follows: TGCAGTGCTAGCAGCTACAATGAGCAGTTCTTC.

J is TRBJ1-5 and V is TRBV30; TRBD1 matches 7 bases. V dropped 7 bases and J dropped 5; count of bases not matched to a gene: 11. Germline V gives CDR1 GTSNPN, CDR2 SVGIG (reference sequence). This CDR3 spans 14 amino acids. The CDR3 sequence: CAFRGPGMDQPQHF. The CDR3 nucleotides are TGTGCCTTTAGGGGGCCCGGGATGGATCAGCCCCAGCATTTT.

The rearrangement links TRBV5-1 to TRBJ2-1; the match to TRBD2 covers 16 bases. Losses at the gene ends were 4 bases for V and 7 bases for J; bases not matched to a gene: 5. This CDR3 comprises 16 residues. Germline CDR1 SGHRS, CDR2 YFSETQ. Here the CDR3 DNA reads TGCGCCAGCAGCGTCGGGACTAGCGGGGGGGCAAATGAGCAGTTCTTC. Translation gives CASSVGTSGGANEQFF.

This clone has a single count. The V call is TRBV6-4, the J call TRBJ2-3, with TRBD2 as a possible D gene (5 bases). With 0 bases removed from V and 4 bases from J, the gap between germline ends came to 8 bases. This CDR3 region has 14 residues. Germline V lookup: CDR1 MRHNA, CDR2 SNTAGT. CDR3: CASSDSGSADTQYF. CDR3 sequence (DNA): TGTGCCAGCAGTGACTCGGGGAGCGCAGATACGCAGTATTTT.

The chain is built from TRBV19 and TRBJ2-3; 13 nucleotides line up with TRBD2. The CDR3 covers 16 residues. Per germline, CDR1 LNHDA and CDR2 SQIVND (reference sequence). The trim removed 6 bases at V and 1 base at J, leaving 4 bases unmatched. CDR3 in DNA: TGTGCCAGTAGCCCAGGACTAGCGGGGGGCACAGATACGCAGTATTTT. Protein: CASSPGLAGGTDTQYF.

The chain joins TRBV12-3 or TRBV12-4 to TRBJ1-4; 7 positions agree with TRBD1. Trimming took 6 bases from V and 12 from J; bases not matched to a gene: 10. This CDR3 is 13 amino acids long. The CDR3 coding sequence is TGTGCCAGCAGCCTACAGGGGTTTGGGGAACTGTTTTTT. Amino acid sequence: CASSLQGFGELFF.

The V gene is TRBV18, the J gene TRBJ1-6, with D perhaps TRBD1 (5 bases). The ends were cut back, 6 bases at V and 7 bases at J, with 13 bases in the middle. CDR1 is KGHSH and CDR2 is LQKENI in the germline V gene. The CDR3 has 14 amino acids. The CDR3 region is CASSPTDTNSPLHF. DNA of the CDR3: TGTGCCAGCTCGCCGACAGATACAAATTCACCCCTCCACTTT.

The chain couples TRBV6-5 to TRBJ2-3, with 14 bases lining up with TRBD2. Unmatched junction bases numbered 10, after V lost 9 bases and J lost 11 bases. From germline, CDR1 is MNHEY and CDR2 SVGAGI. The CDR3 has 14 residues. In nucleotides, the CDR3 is TGTGCCAGGGGGACTAGCGGGAGTTATTTAGGGCAGTATTTT. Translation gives CARGTSGSYLGQYF.

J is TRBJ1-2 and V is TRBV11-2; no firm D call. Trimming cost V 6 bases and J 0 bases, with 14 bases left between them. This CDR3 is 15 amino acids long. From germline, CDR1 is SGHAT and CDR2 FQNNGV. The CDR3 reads CASRSPGKANYGYTF. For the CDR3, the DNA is TGTGCCAGCAGATCCCCGGGAAAGGCTAACTATGGCTACACCTTC.

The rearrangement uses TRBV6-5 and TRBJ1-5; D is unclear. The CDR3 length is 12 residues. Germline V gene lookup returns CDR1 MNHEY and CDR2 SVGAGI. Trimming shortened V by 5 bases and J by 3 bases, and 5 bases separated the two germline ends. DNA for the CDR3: TGTGCCAGCAGTCATCCCAATCAGCCCCAGCATTTT. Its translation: CASSHPNQPQHF.

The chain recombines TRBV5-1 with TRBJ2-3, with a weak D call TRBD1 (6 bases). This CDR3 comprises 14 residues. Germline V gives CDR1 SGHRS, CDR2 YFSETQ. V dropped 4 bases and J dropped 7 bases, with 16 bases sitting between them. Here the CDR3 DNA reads TGCGCCAGCAGCGAAGGTTACAGGGTGAATACGCAGTATTTT. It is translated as CASSEGYRVNTQYF.

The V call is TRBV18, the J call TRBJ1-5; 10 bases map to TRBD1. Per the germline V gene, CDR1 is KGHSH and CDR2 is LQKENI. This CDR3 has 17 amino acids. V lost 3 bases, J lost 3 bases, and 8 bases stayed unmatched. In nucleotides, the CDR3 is TGTGCCAGCTCACCCGAAAGGGGACAGGGGAACAATCAGCCCCAGCATTTT. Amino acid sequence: CASSPERGQGNNQPQHF.

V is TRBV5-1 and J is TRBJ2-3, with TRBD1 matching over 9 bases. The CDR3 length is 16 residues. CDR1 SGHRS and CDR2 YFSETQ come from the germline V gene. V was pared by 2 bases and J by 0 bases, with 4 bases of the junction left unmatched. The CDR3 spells CASSLGQGMSTDTQYF. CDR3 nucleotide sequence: TGCGCCAGCAGCTTAGGACAGGGGATGAGCACAGATACGCAGTATTTT.

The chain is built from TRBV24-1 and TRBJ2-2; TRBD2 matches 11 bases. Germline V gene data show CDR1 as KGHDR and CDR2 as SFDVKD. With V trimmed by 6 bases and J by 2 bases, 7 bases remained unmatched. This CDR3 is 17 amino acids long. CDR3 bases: TGTGCCACCAGTTCACCTAGCGGGAGGCCCAACACCGGGGAGCTGTTTTTT. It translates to CATSSPSGRPNTGELFF.

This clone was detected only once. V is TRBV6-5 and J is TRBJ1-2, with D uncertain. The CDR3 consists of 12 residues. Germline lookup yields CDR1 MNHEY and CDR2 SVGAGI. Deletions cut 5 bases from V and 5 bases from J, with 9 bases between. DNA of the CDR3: TGTGCCAGCAGTCTAAATGAGTATGGCTACACCTTC. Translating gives CASSLNEYGYTF.

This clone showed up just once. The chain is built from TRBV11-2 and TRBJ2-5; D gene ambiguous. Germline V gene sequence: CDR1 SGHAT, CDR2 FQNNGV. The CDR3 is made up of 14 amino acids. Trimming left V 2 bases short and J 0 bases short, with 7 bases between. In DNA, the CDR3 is TGTGCCAGCAGCTTACAGAGGTACCAAGAGACCCAGTACTTC. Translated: CASSLQRYQETQYF. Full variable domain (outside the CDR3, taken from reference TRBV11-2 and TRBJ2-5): EAGVAQSPRYKIIEKRQSVAFWCNPISGHATLYWYQQILGQGPKLLIQFQNNGVVDDSQLPKDRFSAERLKGVDSTLKIQPAKLEDSAVYLCASSLQRYQETQYFGPGTRLLVL.

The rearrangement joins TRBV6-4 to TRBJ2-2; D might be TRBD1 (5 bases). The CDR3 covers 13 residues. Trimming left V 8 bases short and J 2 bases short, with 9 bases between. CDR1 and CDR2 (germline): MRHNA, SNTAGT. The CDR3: CASSQANTGELFF. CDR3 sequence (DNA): TGTGCCAGCTCACAGGCTAACACCGGGGAGCTGTTTTTT.

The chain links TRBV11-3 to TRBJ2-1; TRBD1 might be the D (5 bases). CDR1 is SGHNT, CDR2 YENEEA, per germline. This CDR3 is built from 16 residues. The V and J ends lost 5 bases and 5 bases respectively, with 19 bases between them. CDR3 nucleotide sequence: TGTGCCAGCAGCCCTCGTCTAGGTTCAGGGAACAATGAGCAGTTCTTC. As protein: CASSPRLGSGNNEQFF.

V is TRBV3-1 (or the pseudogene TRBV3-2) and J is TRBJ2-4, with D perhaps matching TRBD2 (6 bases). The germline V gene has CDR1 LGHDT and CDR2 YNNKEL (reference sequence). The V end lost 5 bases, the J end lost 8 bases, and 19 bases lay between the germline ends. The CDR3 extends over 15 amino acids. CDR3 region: CASSRRGTGEDIQYF. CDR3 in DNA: TGTGCCAGCAGCAGGCGGGGTACGGGTGAGGACATTCAGTACTTC.

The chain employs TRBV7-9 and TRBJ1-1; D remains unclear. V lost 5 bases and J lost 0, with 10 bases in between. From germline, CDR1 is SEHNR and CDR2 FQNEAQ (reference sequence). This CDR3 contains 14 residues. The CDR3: CASSPAVMNTEAFF. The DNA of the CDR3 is TGTGCCAGCAGCCCAGCGGTCATGAACACTGAAGCTTTCTTT.

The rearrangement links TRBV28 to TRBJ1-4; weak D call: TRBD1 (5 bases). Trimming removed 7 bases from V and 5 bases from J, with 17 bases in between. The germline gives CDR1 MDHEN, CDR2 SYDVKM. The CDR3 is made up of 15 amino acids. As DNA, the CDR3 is TGTGCCAGCATGAGCGCAGGGTTGGGCAATGAAAAACTGTTTTTT. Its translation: CASMSAGLGNEKLFF.

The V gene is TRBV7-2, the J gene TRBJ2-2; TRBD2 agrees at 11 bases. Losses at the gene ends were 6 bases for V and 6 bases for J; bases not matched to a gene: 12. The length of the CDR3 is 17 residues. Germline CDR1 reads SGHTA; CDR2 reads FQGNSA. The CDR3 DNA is TGTGCCAGCAGACGTAGCGGGGGGGCAGGAATAGCCGGGGAGCTGTTTTTT. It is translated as CASRRSGGAGIAGELFF.